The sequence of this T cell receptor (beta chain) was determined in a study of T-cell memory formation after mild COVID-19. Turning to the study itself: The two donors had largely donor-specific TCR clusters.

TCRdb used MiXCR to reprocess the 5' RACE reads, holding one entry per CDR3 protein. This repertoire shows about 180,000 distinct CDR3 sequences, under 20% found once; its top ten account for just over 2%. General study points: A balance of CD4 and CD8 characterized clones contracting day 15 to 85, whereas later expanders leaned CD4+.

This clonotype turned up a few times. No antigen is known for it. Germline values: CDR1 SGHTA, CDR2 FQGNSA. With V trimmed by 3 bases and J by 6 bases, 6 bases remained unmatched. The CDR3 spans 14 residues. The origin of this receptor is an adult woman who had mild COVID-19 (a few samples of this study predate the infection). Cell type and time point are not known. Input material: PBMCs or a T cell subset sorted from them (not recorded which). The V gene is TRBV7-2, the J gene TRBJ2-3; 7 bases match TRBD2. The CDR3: CASSLTRRGDTQYF. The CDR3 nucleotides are TGTGCCAGCAGCTTGACTAGGCGGGGGGATACGCAGTATTTT.